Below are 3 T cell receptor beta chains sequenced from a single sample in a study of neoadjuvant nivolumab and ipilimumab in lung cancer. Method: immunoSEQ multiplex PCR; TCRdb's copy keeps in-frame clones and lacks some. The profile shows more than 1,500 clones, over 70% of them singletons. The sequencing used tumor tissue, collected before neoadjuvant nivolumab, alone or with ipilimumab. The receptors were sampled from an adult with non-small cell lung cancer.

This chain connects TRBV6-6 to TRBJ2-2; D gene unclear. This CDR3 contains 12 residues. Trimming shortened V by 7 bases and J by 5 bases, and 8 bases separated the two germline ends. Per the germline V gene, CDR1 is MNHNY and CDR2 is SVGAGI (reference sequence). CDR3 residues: CASTESTGELFF. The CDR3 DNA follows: TGTGCCAGCACGGAGTCAACCGGGGAGCTGTTTTTT.

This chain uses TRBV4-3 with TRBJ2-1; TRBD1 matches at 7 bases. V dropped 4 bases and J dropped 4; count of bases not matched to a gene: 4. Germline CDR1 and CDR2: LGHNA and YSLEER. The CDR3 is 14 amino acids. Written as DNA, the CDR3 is TGCGCCAGCAGCCTCTCGGACAGGTACAATGAGCAGTTCTTC. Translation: CASSLSDRYNEQFF.

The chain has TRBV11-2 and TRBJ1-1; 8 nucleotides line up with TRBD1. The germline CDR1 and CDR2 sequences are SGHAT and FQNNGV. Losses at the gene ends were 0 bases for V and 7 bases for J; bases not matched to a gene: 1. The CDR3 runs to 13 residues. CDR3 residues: CASSLEQGGEAFF. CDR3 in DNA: TGTGCCAGCAGCTTAGAACAGGGGGGTGAAGCTTTCTTT.